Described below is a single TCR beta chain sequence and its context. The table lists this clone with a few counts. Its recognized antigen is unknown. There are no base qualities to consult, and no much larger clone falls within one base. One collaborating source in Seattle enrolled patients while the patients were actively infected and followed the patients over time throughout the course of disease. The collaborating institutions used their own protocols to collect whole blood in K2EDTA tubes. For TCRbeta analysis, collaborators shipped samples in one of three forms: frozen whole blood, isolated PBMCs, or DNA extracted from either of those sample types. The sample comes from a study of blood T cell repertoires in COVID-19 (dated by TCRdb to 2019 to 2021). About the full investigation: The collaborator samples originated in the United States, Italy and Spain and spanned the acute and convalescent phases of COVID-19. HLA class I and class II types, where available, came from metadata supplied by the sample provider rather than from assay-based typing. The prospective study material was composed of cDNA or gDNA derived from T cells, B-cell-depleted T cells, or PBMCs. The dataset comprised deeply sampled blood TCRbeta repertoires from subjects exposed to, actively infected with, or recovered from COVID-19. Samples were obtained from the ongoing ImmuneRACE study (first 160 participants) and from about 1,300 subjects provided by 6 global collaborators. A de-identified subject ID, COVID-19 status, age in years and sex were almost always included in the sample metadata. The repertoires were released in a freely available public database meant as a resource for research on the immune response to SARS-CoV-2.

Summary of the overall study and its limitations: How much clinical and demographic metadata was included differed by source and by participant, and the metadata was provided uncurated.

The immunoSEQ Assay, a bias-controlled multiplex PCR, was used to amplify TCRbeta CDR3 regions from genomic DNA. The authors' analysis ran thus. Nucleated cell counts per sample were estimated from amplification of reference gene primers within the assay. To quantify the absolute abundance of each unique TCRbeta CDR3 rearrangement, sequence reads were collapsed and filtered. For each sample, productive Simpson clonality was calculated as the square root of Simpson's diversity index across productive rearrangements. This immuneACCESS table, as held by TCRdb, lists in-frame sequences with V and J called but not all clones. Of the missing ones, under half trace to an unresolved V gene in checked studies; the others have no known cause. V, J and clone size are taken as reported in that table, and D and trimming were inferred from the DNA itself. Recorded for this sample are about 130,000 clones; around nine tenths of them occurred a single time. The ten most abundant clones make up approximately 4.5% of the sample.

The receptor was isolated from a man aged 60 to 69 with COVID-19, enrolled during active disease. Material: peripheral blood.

CDR3 protein: CASSPGTGDPYGYTF. In nucleotides, the sequence is TGCGCCAGCAGCCCGGGGACAGGGGATCCCTATGGCTACACCTTC. The V gene is TRBV4-3 and the J gene is TRBJ1-2; the central 10 bases match TRBD1. Inclusive of the bounding cysteine and phenylalanine, the CDR3 is 15 residues long. The read is trimmed to its CDR3 DNA, 45 bases read in frame from base 1. The germline V gene encodes CDR1 LGHNA and CDR2 YSLEER. Trimming takes 4 bases off V and 4 bases off J; junction bases not matched to a gene: 6.